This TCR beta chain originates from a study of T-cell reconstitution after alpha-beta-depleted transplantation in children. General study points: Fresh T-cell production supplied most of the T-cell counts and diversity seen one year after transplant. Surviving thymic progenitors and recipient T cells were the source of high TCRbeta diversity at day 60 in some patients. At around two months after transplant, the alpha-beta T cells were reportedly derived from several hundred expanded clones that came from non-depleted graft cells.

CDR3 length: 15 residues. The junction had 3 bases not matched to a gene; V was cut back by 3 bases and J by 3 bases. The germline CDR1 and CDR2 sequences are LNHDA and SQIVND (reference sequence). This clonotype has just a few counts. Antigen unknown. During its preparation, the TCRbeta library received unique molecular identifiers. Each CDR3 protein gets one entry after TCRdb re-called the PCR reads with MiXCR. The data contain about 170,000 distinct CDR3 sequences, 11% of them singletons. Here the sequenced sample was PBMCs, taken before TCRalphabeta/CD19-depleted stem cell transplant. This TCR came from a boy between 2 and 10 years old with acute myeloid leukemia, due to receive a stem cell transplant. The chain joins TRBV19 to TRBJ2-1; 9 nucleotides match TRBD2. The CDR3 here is CASSMRTSVYNEQFF. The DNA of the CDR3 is TGTGCCAGTAGTATGAGGACTAGCGTCTACAATGAGCAGTTCTTC.